The text below deals with one T cell receptor beta chain. Its target is unknown. This entry is derived from a study of cytomegalovirus exposure and HLA in healthy donors. On the study more broadly: The 120 validation repertoires used the same platform as the roughly 720 first-cohort repertoires (as reported by a later analysis). Whole-study findings and limits: Investigators reported more than 150 TCR beta chains as tied to cytomegalovirus. A few chains tied to CMV proved CMV antigen-specific in vitro. The classifier reportedly diagnosed cytomegalovirus status with high sensitivity and specificity.

The protocol was immunoSEQ multiplex PCR, while the TCRdb copy is restricted to in-frame clones and leaves out a portion. The sample holds approximately 65,000 clones; over 80% are singletons and the top ten take 2.5% to 3.5%. Germline CDR1 is SGDLS and CDR2 is YYNGEE. Between the trimmed V and J ends, which lost 0 bases and 7 bases, there was a span of 18 bases. This CDR3 region has 16 residues. The sample consisted of PBMCs. This TCR derives from a man younger than 35 in good health and CMV-seronegative. This sequence joins TRBV9 and TRBJ2-3; a weak D match, TRBD2 (7 bases). As DNA, the CDR3 is TGTGCCAGCAGCGTAGATGACGGGGGGCGGGTAAATACGCAGTATTTT. This sequence encodes CASSVDDGGRVNTQYF.